These 21 T cell receptor beta chains share one sample of origin, sequenced in a study of T cell responses to AZD1222 COVID-19 vaccine. Generated by immunoSEQ multiplex PCR, the TCRdb table keeps only in-frame clones and is missing some. The table includes over 130,000 clones, 80% to 95% detected once. The sequencing used peripheral blood, collected 28 days after the second AZD1222 dose. Receptors were obtained from an adult who received the AZD1222 COVID-19 vaccine.

CDR3 sequence reads: CASSWTGLDRNEKLFF. DNA of the CDR3: TGTGCCAGCAGTTGGACAGGATTGGACCGCAATGAAAAACTGTTTTTT. The chain couples TRBV27 to TRBJ1-4; 7 bases are shared with TRBD1. The CDR3 loop spans 16 amino acids. Per the germline V gene, CDR1 is MNHEY and CDR2 is SMNVEV (reference sequence). The ends lost 4 bases at V and 5 bases at J; junction bases unmatched: 10.

The gene calls are TRBV11-2 and TRBJ1-6; D remains ambiguous. Germline values: CDR1 SGHAT, CDR2 FQNNGV. Trimming removed 0 bases from V and 9 bases from J, with 12 bases in between. The CDR3 has 15 amino acids. In nucleotides, the CDR3 is TGTGCCAGCAGCTTAGAACGCGGGCTTCGTTCACCCCTCCACTTT. Protein product: CASSLERGLRSPLHF.

The gene calls are TRBV4-1 and TRBJ1-6; a possible D gene is TRBD1 (5 bases). The CDR3 loop spans 17 amino acids. V was shortened by 4 bases and J by 1 base, with 14 bases between the two germline ends. Germline CDR1 is MGHRA and CDR2 is YSYEKL. The CDR3 DNA reads as TGCGCCAGCAGCCGCGGGACCCCGGGATCCTATAATTCACCCCTCCACTTT. Translated: CASSRGTPGSYNSPLHF.

This chain links TRBV9 with TRBJ1-3; no definite D call. The germline V and J ends were trimmed by 0 bases and 2 bases, with 6 bases remaining between them. There are 14 residues in the CDR3. Germline V gives CDR1 SGDLS, CDR2 YYNGEE. The CDR3 spells CASSVGGTGNTIYF. The CDR3, as DNA: TGTGCCAGCAGCGTAGGAGGGACTGGAAACACCATATATTTT.

The chain combines TRBV28 with TRBJ1-3; no clear D gene. Germline V gene lookup returns CDR1 MDHEN and CDR2 SYDVKM. The length of the CDR3 is 14 residues. V lost 1 base and J 0 bases, leaving 4 bases between the germline ends. CDR3 protein: CASSLYISGNTIYF. Here the CDR3 DNA reads TGTGCCAGCAGTTTATACATCTCTGGAAACACCATATATTTT.

The genes are TRBV11-2 and TRBJ1-6; weak D call: TRBD1 (5 bases). With 0 bases removed from V and 12 bases from J, the gap between germline ends came to 9 bases. Germline values: CDR1 SGHAT, CDR2 FQNNGV. This CDR3 region has 13 residues. The CDR3 DNA is TGTGCCAGCAGCTTAGATCAGGGAATACCCCTCCACTTT. The encoded protein is CASSLDQGIPLHF.

V is TRBV5-8 and J is TRBJ2-5, with TRBD1 identical over 7 bases. There are 15 residues in the CDR3. Germline lookup yields CDR1 SGHTS and CDR2 YDEGEE. V was pared by 6 bases and J by 5 bases, with 13 bases of the junction left unmatched. For the CDR3, the DNA is TGTGCCAGCACCAAGGGACAGTGGGATGGCGAGACCCAGTACTTC. Translation gives CASTKGQWDGETQYF.

This chain links TRBV28 with TRBJ2-3, with 9 positions matching TRBD2. V lost 6 bases and J lost 1; bases outside the gene matches: 11. The CDR3 loop spans 17 amino acids. Germline lookup yields CDR1 MDHEN and CDR2 SYDVKM. In DNA, the CDR3 is TGTGCCAGCAGCTTACCACTAGCGGGCGCCGGCACAGATACGCAGTATTTT. It is translated as CASSLPLAGAGTDTQYF.

The CDR3 here is CASSLGVANEQYF. DNA for the CDR3: TGTGCCAGCAGTTTAGGGGTCGCGAACGAGCAGTACTTC. V is TRBV12-3 or TRBV12-4 and J is TRBJ2-7; D unclear. The V and J ends lost 1 base and 5 bases respectively, with 9 bases between them. This CDR3 has 13 residues.

The genes are TRBV4-2 and TRBJ2-1; D is perhaps TRBD1 (5 bases). The CDR3 sequence is 17 residues long. Trimming left V 0 bases short and J 0 bases short, with 12 bases between. The germline V gene has CDR1 LGHNA and CDR2 YNFKEQ. The CDR3 bases are TGTGCCAGCAGCCAAGATCGCCAGGGTAGCTCCTACAATGAGCAGTTCTTC. Its translation is CASSQDRQGSSYNEQFF.

This clone was observed a few times. The V and J genes are TRBV18 and TRBJ1-1; unclear D gene. The CDR3 runs to 16 residues. V was clipped by 2 bases and J by 2 bases, with 15 bases between them. Germline assignment: CDR1 KGHSH and CDR2 LQKENI. The CDR3 sequence is CASSPRTPGSNTEAFF. In DNA form, the CDR3 reads TGTGCCAGCTCACCAAGGACGCCTGGCTCAAACACTGAAGCTTTCTTT.

This clone came up once. J is TRBJ2-7 and V is TRBV2; tentative D call: TRBD1 (6 bases). The germline V gene encodes CDR1 SNHLY and CDR2 FYNNEI. This CDR3 has 14 amino acids. Trimming took off 5 bases at V and 0 bases at J, with 11 bases between the two ends. This chain's CDR3 is CASSSGQSSYEQYF. For the CDR3, the DNA is TGTGCCAGCAGTTCCGGACAGAGCTCCTACGAGCAGTACTTC.

V usage is TRBV27 and J usage is TRBJ2-7, with 12 bases aligning to TRBD1. Germline V gene lookup returns CDR1 MNHEY and CDR2 SMNVEV (reference sequence). Trimming cost V 3 bases and J 6 bases; bases outside gene matches: 3. This CDR3 spans 14 amino acids. This chain's CDR3 is CASSLGTGGREQYF. CDR3 nucleotide sequence: TGTGCCAGCAGTTTGGGGACAGGGGGCCGCGAGCAGTACTTC.

In its sample, this clone was seen once. This chain joins TRBV4-2 and TRBJ1-1; D is unclear. CDR1 and CDR2 from the germline V gene are LGHNA and YNFKEQ. V lost 0 bases and J lost 6, with 8 bases in between. CDR3 size: 13 residues. As DNA, the CDR3 is TGTGCCAGCAGCCAAGATCTTGGCGCTGAAGCTTTCTTT. Translation gives CASSQDLGAEAFF.

The chain is built from TRBV9 and TRBJ2-5; 9 positions match TRBD1. V dropped 4 bases and J dropped 5; count of bases not matched to a gene: 12. The germline CDR1 and CDR2 sequences are SGDLS and YYNGEE. The CDR3 has 16 amino acids. The CDR3 DNA reads as TGTGCCAGCAGCCTCACGCCGGGACAGGGCGGGGAGACCCAGTACTTC. It is translated as CASSLTPGQGGETQYF.

This clone showed up just once. This chain joins TRBV7-2 and TRBJ2-4; no definite D call. V shed 7 bases and J shed 0 bases, with 7 bases lying between them. CDR1 SGHTA and CDR2 FQGNSA come from the germline V gene. The CDR3 consists of 13 residues. CDR3 sequence reads: CASTPIAKNIQYF. As DNA, the CDR3 is TGTGCCAGCACCCCGATAGCCAAAAACATTCAGTACTTC.

This chain joins TRBV7-3 and TRBJ2-7; 12 bases fit TRBD1. V trimming: 4 bases; J trimming: 6 bases; junction bases outside the gene matches: 4. The CDR3 totals 14 residues. Looked up from germline, CDR1 is SGHTA and CDR2 is FQGTGA. The CDR3 spells CASSSGTGGREQYF. CDR3 nucleotides: TGTGCCAGCAGCTCCGGGACAGGGGGCCGCGAGCAGTACTTC.

V and J are TRBV7-6 and TRBJ1-4, with 7 bases lining up with TRBD1. Germline V gene data show CDR1 as SGHVS and CDR2 as FNYEAQ. The CDR3 length is 18 residues. Trimming removed 3 bases from V and 2 bases from J; junction bases left unmatched: 12. CDR3 DNA: TGTGCCAGCAGCTTCAACCGAGCAGGCAGGGGGACTAATGAAAAACTGTTTTTT. Translating it yields CASSFNRAGRGTNEKLFF. The full variable domain, completed using reference TRBV7-6 and TRBJ1-4, is GAGVSQSPRYKVTKRGQDVALRCDPISGHVSLYWYRQALGQGPEFLTYFNYEAQQDKSGLPNDRFSAERPEGSISTLTIQRTEQRDSAMYRCASSFNRAGRGTNEKLFFGSGTQLSVL.

The V gene is TRBV6-2 or TRBV6-3, the J gene TRBJ1-2; D gene unclear. This CDR3 contains 13 residues. V was trimmed by 6 bases and J by 2 bases, leaving 10 bases between them. The germline CDR1 and CDR2 sequences are MNHEY and SVGEGT. CDR3 residues: CASSSQLNYGYTF. CDR3 sequence (DNA): TGTGCCAGCAGCTCTCAGTTGAACTATGGCTACACCTTC.

The chain combines TRBV5-5 with TRBJ2-7; no clear D. There are 13 residues in the CDR3. The V gene lost 0 bases and the J gene lost 4 bases, with 8 bases spanning the gap. Germline CDR1 SGHKS, CDR2 YYEKEE (reference sequence). The CDR3 bases are TGTGCCAGCAGCTTGGGACTTTTTTACGAGCAGTACTTC. Translating gives CASSLGLFYEQYF.

The CDR3 DNA reads as TGCGCCAGCAGCCTTTTGGCGGGGGTGTCCTCCTACGAGCAGTACTTC. This sequence encodes CASSLLAGVSSYEQYF. V usage is TRBV4-1 and J usage is TRBJ2-7; TRBD2 agrees at 7 bases. V shed 4 bases, J shed 0 bases, and the junction held 9 bases outside the gene matches. The CDR3 length is 16 residues. Germline V gene sequence: CDR1 MGHRA, CDR2 YSYEKL.